This entry lists 27 T cell receptor beta chains sequenced from one sample in a study of identical twins. TCRdb passed the 5' RACE reads through MiXCR, listing each CDR3 protein once. Found here are fewer than 450,000 distinct CDR3 sequences, roughly 9% of them singletons; the top ten hold 8% to 10%. What was sequenced was naive T cells sorted from blood. The source is a woman aged 45 to 65 in good health.

This clonotype was recorded many times. The gene calls are TRBV5-1 and TRBJ2-2; TRBD2 matches 7 bases. The CDR3 has 14 residues. Germline-derived CDR1 and CDR2 are SGHRS and YFSETQ. J gave up 5 bases and V 6 bases, and 7 bases lay outside the gene matches. The CDR3 sequence is CASMRESVTGELFF. CDR3 nucleotides: TGCGCCAGCATGCGGGAGAGTGTAACCGGGGAGCTGTTTTTT. The full variable domain, its missing parts supplied by reference TRBV5-1 and TRBJ2-2, is KAGVTQTPRYLIKTRGQQVTLSCSPISGHRSVSWYQQTPGQGLQFLFEYFSETQRNKGNFPGRFSGRQFSNSRSEMNVSTLELGDSALYLCASMRESVTGELFFGEGSRLTVL.

This clonotype was counted between two and nine times. The chain couples TRBV14 to TRBJ1-6; D uncertain. Trimming took off 0 bases at V and 8 bases at J, with 11 bases between the two ends. CDR3 length equals 15 residues. CDR1 is SGHDN, CDR2 FVKESK, per germline. The CDR3 nucleotides read TGTGCCAGCAGCCAAGACCGGGAATATGATTCACCCCTCCACTTT. Translation gives CASSQDREYDSPLHF.

This clonotype occurred a few times. The genes are TRBV12-3 or TRBV12-4 and TRBJ2-5; 8 positions agree with TRBD1. The trim removed 5 bases at V and 5 bases at J, leaving 7 bases unmatched. The CDR3 loop spans 14 amino acids. The CDR3 region is CASSPGQASETQYF. CDR3 in DNA: TGTGCCAGCAGTCCGGGACAGGCCTCGGAGACCCAGTACTTC.

The table lists this clonotype with a few counts. V usage is TRBV7-9 and J usage is TRBJ2-2, with 8 nucleotides matching TRBD2. V shed 7 bases, J shed 4 bases, and the junction held 8 bases outside the gene matches. CDR3 length equals 15 residues. Germline lookup yields CDR1 SEHNR and CDR2 FQNEAQ (reference sequence). CDR3 DNA sequence: TGTGCCAGCACCCCCCCGGGAGGGTCCACCGGGGAGCTGTTTTTT. Translation: CASTPPGGSTGELFF.

This clonotype appeared many times. V usage is TRBV30 and J usage is TRBJ1-5; D ambiguous. The CDR3 extends over 14 amino acids. CDR1 is GTSNPN and CDR2 is SVGIG in the germline V gene (reference sequence). The V gene lost 4 bases and the J gene lost 3 bases, with 13 bases spanning the gap. The CDR3 is CAWKGSGINQPQHF. CDR3 sequence (DNA): TGTGCCTGGAAAGGGTCTGGCATCAATCAGCCCCAGCATTTT.

In this sample, this clonotype turned up many times. The chain employs TRBV3-1 and TRBJ2-1; 14 bases map to TRBD2. Trimming at V came to 4 bases and at J to 8 bases, leaving 10 bases not matched to a gene. This CDR3 region has 17 residues. Germline CDR1 and CDR2: LGHDT and YNNKEL (reference sequence). The CDR3 here is CASSPRLAGGPGDEQFF. Written as DNA, the CDR3 is TGTGCCAGCAGCCCCCGACTAGCGGGAGGGCCTGGGGATGAGCAGTTCTTC.

Here the CDR3 DNA reads TGTGCCAGCAGCTTTGATCCTGGGGCCAACGTCCTGACTTTC. As protein: CASSFDPGANVLTF. V and J are TRBV11-2 and TRBJ2-6; D remains ambiguous. CDR3 length: 14 residues. The ends were cut back, 3 bases at V and 2 bases at J, with 5 bases in the middle. Germline CDR1 is SGHAT and CDR2 is FQNNGV.

J is TRBJ2-2 and V is TRBV5-4; D is undetermined. The V end was cut by 0 bases, the J end by 4 bases, with 13 bases between. From germline, CDR1 is SGHNT and CDR2 YYREEE (reference sequence). This CDR3 comprises 16 residues. The CDR3 region has the DNA TGTGCCAGCAGCTTGGACCGAATTACTTTCACCGGGGAGCTGTTTTTT. It encodes CASSLDRITFTGELFF. The whole variable domain, filled in from reference TRBV5-4 and TRBJ2-2, reads ETGVTQSPTHLIKTRGQQVTLRCSSQSGHNTVSWYQQALGQGPQFIFQYYREEENGRGNFPPRFSGLQFPNYSSELNVNALELDDSALYLCASSLDRITFTGELFFGEGSRLTVL.

This clonotype came up a few times. V usage is TRBV9 and J usage is TRBJ2-1; D is undetermined. CDR3 length: 14 residues. Deletions cut 4 bases from V and 4 bases from J, with 12 bases between. Germline V lookup: CDR1 SGDLS, CDR2 YYNGEE. The CDR3 region is CASSPGEEYNEQFF. In DNA form, the CDR3 reads TGTGCCAGCAGCCCCGGCGAAGAGTACAATGAGCAGTTCTTC.

This clonotype has just a few counts. The gene calls are TRBV9 and TRBJ2-7, with 12 bases that match TRBD1. This CDR3 has 15 amino acids. V was clipped by 3 bases and J by 4 bases; unmatched bases: 5. Germline-derived CDR1 and CDR2 are SGDLS and YYNGEE. This CDR3 is CASSDRDRGPYEQYF. The CDR3 DNA sequence: TGTGCCAGCAGCGACCGGGACAGGGGGCCTTACGAGCAGTACTTC.

This sequence joins TRBV6-5 and TRBJ2-1; TRBD1 matches 8 bases. Germline CDR1 MNHEY, CDR2 SVGAGI. Germline trimming cut 6 bases from V and 3 bases from J; bases unmatched to any gene: 10. CDR3 size: 16 residues. DNA for the CDR3: TGTGCCAGCAGGGAGAGGACAGGGACGGTCTACAATGAGCAGTTCTTC. Protein: CASRERTGTVYNEQFF.

The sample holds a few counts of this clonotype. This chain connects TRBV4-1 to TRBJ1-4, with TRBD1 matching 9 bases. Trimming at V came to 2 bases and at J to 10 bases, leaving 5 bases not matched to a gene. Per the germline V gene, CDR1 is MGHRA and CDR2 is YSYEKL. The CDR3 totals 14 residues. CDR3 residues: CASSQPGQGIKLFF. As DNA, the CDR3 is TGCGCCAGCAGCCAACCGGGACAGGGTATAAAACTGTTTTTT.

This clonotype was detected only a few times. The chain carries TRBV5-5 and TRBJ2-1; no clear D gene. Germline lookup yields CDR1 SGHKS and CDR2 YYEKEE (reference sequence). With 1 base removed from V and 3 bases from J, the gap between germline ends came to 5 bases. CDR3 length equals 13 residues. The CDR3 is CASSLTVYNEQFF. CDR3 coding DNA: TGTGCCAGCAGCTTGACAGTCTACAATGAGCAGTTCTTC.

The J gene is TRBJ2-1, the V gene TRBV6-2 or TRBV6-3, with no clear D. This CDR3 comprises 15 residues. The germline gives CDR1 MNHEY, CDR2 SVGEGT. Trimming removed 5 bases at V and 4 bases at J, with 15 bases between. CDR3 in amino acids: CASSTPERPYNEQFF. The CDR3 DNA sequence: TGTGCCAGCAGTACTCCGGAGCGCCCGTACAATGAGCAGTTCTTC.

This clonotype was recorded at least ten times. This chain connects TRBV12-3 or TRBV12-4 to TRBJ1-1, with a weak D call TRBD1 (5 bases). The V end lost 5 bases, the J end lost 6 bases, and 13 bases lay between the germline ends. The CDR3 contains 13 residues. In nucleotides, the CDR3 is TGTGCCAGCAGTCCAGAAGCAGGGTCTGAAGCTTTCTTT. Encoded protein: CASSPEAGSEAFF.

This clonotype appeared many times. This chain links TRBV24-1 with TRBJ2-2; TRBD2 aligns across 11 bases. The trim removed 2 bases at V and 2 bases at J, leaving 15 bases unmatched. Germline lookup yields CDR1 KGHDR and CDR2 SFDVKD. This CDR3 has 21 residues. CDR3 in amino acids: CATSDSGGTSGPPANTGELFF. CDR3 bases: TGTGCCACCAGTGATTCCGGTGGGACTAGCGGCCCACCCGCCAACACCGGGGAGCTGTTTTTT.

This clonotype showed up many times. The chain is built from TRBV12-3 or TRBV12-4 and TRBJ2-1; TRBD1 matches 9 bases. The CDR3 sequence is 13 residues long. J gave up 9 bases and V 4 bases, and 4 bases lay outside the gene matches. CDR3 DNA: TGTGCCAGCAGTTACAGGGGGCGAGGTGAGCAGTTCTTC. The encoded protein is CASSYRGRGEQFF.

This clonotype was counted ten times or more. The J gene is TRBJ1-4, the V gene TRBV20-1, with D uncertain. Germline-derived CDR1 and CDR2 are DFQATT and SNEGSKA (reference sequence). CDR3 length: 13 amino acids. The CDR3 is CSLTREFNEKLFF. CDR3 sequence (DNA): TGCAGCTTGACCCGGGAGTTTAATGAAAAACTGTTTTTT.

This clonotype was detected only a few times. The CDR3 reads CASSEAPPRQGASYEQYV. In nucleotides, the CDR3 is TGTGCCAGCAGTGAAGCGCCCCCTAGGCAGGGGGCGAGTTACGAGCAGTACGTC. The chain links TRBV2 to TRBJ2-7; 8 bases map to TRBD1. CDR3 size: 18 residues. In germline, CDR1 is SNHLY, CDR2 FYNNEI. V was pared by 0 bases and J by 4 bases, with 14 bases of the junction left unmatched.

A few counts support this clonotype. The CDR3 reads CSARTSGSGGELFF. CDR3 bases: TGCAGTGCTAGGACTAGCGGGAGTGGCGGGGAGCTGTTTTTT. The chain links TRBV20-1 to TRBJ2-2, with 12 bases matching TRBD2. The junction had 3 bases not matched to a gene; V was cut back by 3 bases and J by 7 bases. The CDR3 length is 14 residues. CDR1 and CDR2 from the germline V gene are DFQATT and SNEGSKA (reference sequence).

There are many counts of this clonotype. The chain has TRBV29-1 and TRBJ2-1; 8 bases map to TRBD2. After removal of 7 bases from V and 7 bases from J, the junction contained 9 bases not matched to a gene. Germline V gene sequence: CDR1 SQVTM, CDR2 ANQGSEA. The CDR3 has 13 residues. CDR3 DNA: TGCAGCGCGCGCGGGACTAGAGCGAATGAGCAGTTCTTC. Translation gives CSARGTRANEQFF.

The V and J genes are TRBV4-1 and TRBJ1-5; 7 nucleotides agree with TRBD1. The CDR3 extends over 15 amino acids. Germline CDR1 and CDR2: MGHRA and YSYEKL. V was pared by 3 bases and J by 7 bases, with 9 bases of the junction left unmatched. The CDR3 coding sequence is TGCGCCAGCAGCCAGCAGGGGGGGGGTGGACAGCCCCAGCATTTT. Its translation: CASSQQGGGGQPQHF.

The V and J genes are TRBV4-1 and TRBJ2-3; D may be TRBD2 (5 bases). The CDR3 spans 15 residues. Trimming removed 4 bases from V and 8 bases from J, with 19 bases in between. Germline loops: CDR1 MGHRA, CDR2 YSYEKL. CDR3 sequence: CASSPNGITQSTQYF. The CDR3 nucleotides are TGCGCCAGCAGCCCGAACGGGATAACCCAAAGTACGCAGTATTTT.

The gene calls are TRBV11-3 and TRBJ2-3; 8 positions agree with TRBD2. This CDR3 is built from 16 residues. Germline trimming cut 6 bases from V and 1 base from J; bases unmatched to any gene: 9. CDR1 is SGHNT, CDR2 YENEEA, per germline. The DNA for the CDR3 is TGTGCCAGCAGTTCTACCGGGACTAGGCGCACAGATACGCAGTATTTT. This translates into CASSSTGTRRTDTQYF.

The rearrangement links TRBV2 to TRBJ2-7; 11 nucleotides match TRBD2. Germline values: CDR1 SNHLY, CDR2 FYNNEI. The CDR3 is 14 amino acids. Trimming at V came to 4 bases and at J to 5 bases, leaving 4 bases not matched to a gene. As DNA, the CDR3 is TGTGCCAGCAGTGCCCTAGCGGGAGGAAACGAGCAGTACTTC. Its translation: CASSALAGGNEQYF.

The chain employs TRBV19 and TRBJ2-1; D call uncertain. Germline CDR1 LNHDA, CDR2 SQIVND (reference sequence). This CDR3 is 14 amino acids long. With 3 bases removed from V and 1 base from J, the gap between germline ends came to 7 bases. The CDR3 DNA reads as TGTGCCAGTAGTATTCCTCCTTCCTACAATGAGCAGTTCTTC. Amino acid sequence: CASSIPPSYNEQFF.

The chain couples TRBV5-1 to TRBJ2-1; D is possibly TRBD1 (6 bases). Germline V CDR1 and CDR2: SGHRS, YFSETQ. The ends were cut back, 4 bases at V and 6 bases at J, with 14 bases in the middle. The CDR3 totals 14 residues. DNA for the CDR3: TGCGCCAGCAGCCATCCCTTCAGGGGCAATGAGCAGTTCTTC. This codes for CASSHPFRGNEQFF.